The rows below give T cell receptor beta chains drawn from one sample of a study of T-cell reconstitution after alpha-beta-depleted transplantation in children. TCRdb independently ran MiXCR on the PCR reads; one entry per CDR3 protein. The table has some 550,000 distinct CDR3 sequences, under 30% seen once. This sample comprised PBMCs, mostly from graft donor cells, obtained 360 days after TCRalphabeta/CD19-depleted stem cell transplant. The receptor source for this set is a boy younger than two who had a stem cell transplant for acute myeloid leukemia, so the T cells may come from the graft donor. Both conserved end residues are part of each CDR3. The D gene is left open where the match is weak. Not every row has a clone size; where given, it reads once, few, many or a size class.

v_gene	j_gene	d_gene	abundance	CDR3nt	CDR3aa
TRBV15	TRBJ2-1	NA	few	TGTGCCACCAGTGACCTACGAGAGCAGTTCTTC	CATSDLREQFF
TRBV4-2	TRBJ2-1	NA	few	TGTGCCAGCAGTCCGACATTAGGGATCTATGAGCAGTTCTTC	CASSPTLGIYEQFF
TRBV11-2	TRBJ1-2	NA	NA	TGTGCCAGCAGCTTAGACAGCCTCTATGGCTACACCTTC	CASSLDSLYGYTF
TRBV7-9	TRBJ2-4	NA	NA	TGTGCCAGCAGCTTACAGGGGAGAGGAGCCAAAAACATTCAGTACTTC	CASSLQGRGAKNIQYF
TRBV4-1	TRBJ1-2	NA	many	TGCGCCAGCAGCCAGCCGGACAGAGAGTTTTATGGCTACACCTTC	CASSQPDREFYGYTF
TRBV11-2	TRBJ2-1	TRBD2	NA	TGTGCCAGCAGCTTCGGACTAGCGGGGGGGGACAATGAGCAGTTCTTC	CASSFGLAGGDNEQFF
TRBV12-3/TRBV12-4	TRBJ2-5	TRBD1	many	TGTGCCAGCAGCCGGGGACAGCTGAGGACCCAGTACTTC	CASSRGQLRTQYF
TRBV25-1	TRBJ2-5	NA	NA	TGTGCCAGCAGTGAGGGATTAGCGTACCAAGAGACCCAGTACTTC	CASSEGLAYQETQYF
TRBV29-1	TRBJ1-1	NA	NA	TGCAGCGTTGAAAGGAAGTTGAACACTGAAGCTTTCTTT	CSVERKLNTEAFF
TRBV3-1	TRBJ2-5	NA	NA	TGTGCCAGCAGCCAAGGGCTAGCTGGGGCGCGGATAGAGACCCAGTACTTC	CASSQGLAGARIETQYF
TRBV28	TRBJ2-1	TRBD2	NA	TGTGCCAGCAGTCGCGGACTAGCGGGGGCTAGCTCCTACAATGAGCAGTTCTTC	CASSRGLAGASSYNEQFF
TRBV12-3/TRBV12-4	TRBJ2-3	NA	few	TGTGCCAGCAGTCATTCAGGTCGGGGCACAGATACGCAGTATTTT	CASSHSGRGTDTQYF
TRBV4-2	TRBJ2-3	TRBD2	many	TGTGCCAGCAGCCCAAGTCTCCGACTAGCGGGGGGGTTCCACCTCACAGATACGCAGTATTTT	CASSPSLRLAGGFHLTDTQYF
TRBV12-3/TRBV12-4	TRBJ1-1	NA	few	TGTGCCAGCAGTCCCAATGTTTCTGGAAACACTGAAGCTTTCTTT	CASSPNVSGNTEAFF
TRBV20-1	TRBJ2-7	TRBD2	few	TGCAGTGCCCACGGGACTAGCGGGGGGGCCGGCGAGCAGTACTTC	CSAHGTSGGAGEQYF
TRBV6-2/TRBV6-3	TRBJ2-1	TRBD2	few	TGTGCCAGCAGCCAGTGGCTAGCGGGGCGTAATGAGCAGTTCTTC	CASSQWLAGRNEQFF
TRBV12-3/TRBV12-4	TRBJ2-3	TRBD2	many	TGTGCCAGCAGCCCACTAGCGGGGGCTGTTAGTACGCAGTATTTT	CASSPLAGAVSTQYF
TRBV20-1	TRBJ1-4	TRBD1	many	TGCAGTGCTAGAGAGACAGGGGTTCGAGAAAAACTGTTTTTT	CSARETGVREKLFF
TRBV19	TRBJ2-1	NA	once	TGTGCCAGTACCACCTTGGGGGGGCCCCGGCAAGGTGAGCAGTTCTTC	CASTTLGGPRQGEQFF
TRBV5-6	TRBJ2-1	NA	many	TGTGCCAGCAGCCTCTCAGACAATGAGCAGTTCTTC	CASSLSDNEQFF
TRBV11-2	TRBJ2-7	NA	NA	TGTGCCAGCAGCTTAGGAGGTACAGGAACGTTCTACGAGCAGTACTTC	CASSLGGTGTFYEQYF
TRBV3-1	TRBJ2-1	NA	many	TGTGCCAGCAGCCAAGGTCCAGGGTTGGATGAGCAGTTCTTC	CASSQGPGLDEQFF
TRBV20-1	TRBJ1-1	NA	many	TGCAGTGCTAGCGCAGCGGGGGCCCCATTGAACACTGAAGCTTTCTTT	CSASAAGAPLNTEAFF
TRBV27	TRBJ2-2	NA	many	TGTGCCAGCAGTTTAATTGGGCAGGGGTACACCGGGGAGCTGTTTTTT	CASSLIGQGYTGELFF
TRBV7-9	TRBJ2-3	NA	many	TGTGCCAGCAGCTTCCCCCCTGGTACGCAGTATTTT	CASSFPPGTQYF
TRBV4-3	TRBJ1-2	NA	NA	TGCGCCAGCAGCCAAGATACCGTTACCGGGACGGATTATGGCTACACCTTC	CASSQDTVTGTDYGYTF
TRBV6-1	TRBJ1-2	TRBD1	NA	TGTGCCAGCAGCCAACAGGCGGGACAGGGGGATGGCTACACCTTC	CASSQQAGQGDGYTF
TRBV20-1	TRBJ2-1	NA	many	TGCAGTCCGATGGGGAATGAGCAGTTCTTC	CSPMGNEQFF
TRBV24-1	TRBJ2-2	TRBD1	few	TGTGCCACCAGTGTCGACAGGGGGAAGAACGGGGAGCTGTTTTTT	CATSVDRGKNGELFF
TRBV4-3	TRBJ2-3	NA	NA	TGCGCCAGCAGCCAAGAAGGAGAAACCTCCACAGATACGCAGTATTTT	CASSQEGETSTDTQYF
TRBV9	TRBJ2-5	TRBD1	NA	TGTGCCAGCAGCTATGGACAGGGGGCATGGGAGACCCAGTACTTC	CASSYGQGAWETQYF
TRBV29-1	TRBJ2-7	NA	NA	TGCAGCGTCTGGGGGTCCTACGAGCAGTACTTC	CSVWGSYEQYF
TRBV15	TRBJ1-5	TRBD1	many	TGTGCCACCAGCGGAAGGACAGGGAAGCGCAATCAGCCCCAGCATTTT	CATSGRTGKRNQPQHF
TRBV12-3/TRBV12-4	TRBJ1-5	NA	NA	TGTGCCAGCAGTCCCCCGGGGGAATACAATCAGCCCCAGCATTTT	CASSPPGEYNQPQHF
TRBV4-3	TRBJ1-4	NA	few	TGCGCCAGCAGCCAAGTCTCAGCGGAGGATGAAAAACTGTTTTTT	CASSQVSAEDEKLFF
TRBV7-2	TRBJ2-3	NA	many	TGTGCCAGCAGCCGCCGATACGGGACAGATACGCAGTATTTT	CASSRRYGTDTQYF
TRBV12-3/TRBV12-4	TRBJ2-3	TRBD1	NA	TGTGCCAGCACCGGGACAGGTGATGAAGGAGGGACGCAGTATTTT	CASTGTGDEGGTQYF
TRBV20-1	TRBJ1-2	NA	few	TGCAGTGCTAGAACCAAACGACAGAACACTAACTATGGCTACACTTTC	CSARTKRQNTNYGYTF
TRBV15	TRBJ1-6	NA	few	TGTGCCACCAGCAGAGACGTAACAGCTTATAATTCACCCCTCCACTTT	CATSRDVTAYNSPLHF
TRBV3-1	TRBJ2-5	NA	NA	TGTGCCAGCAGCCACGAGGGAGACCAAGAGACCCAGTACTTC	CASSHEGDQETQYF
TRBV6-2/TRBV6-3	TRBJ2-7	NA	once	TGTGCCAGCTTAGGGACGCAGTTTTACGAGCAGTACTTC	CASLGTQFYEQYF
TRBV4-3	TRBJ2-2	NA	NA	TGCGCCAGCAGCCAGCCAGGATTCACCGGGGAGCTGTTTTTT	CASSQPGFTGELFF
TRBV9	TRBJ2-5	NA	many	TGTGCCAGCAGCGCGACAGGCCTCCGGGAGACCCAGTACTTC	CASSATGLRETQYF
TRBV29-1	TRBJ1-2	TRBD1	many	TGCAGCGTTGAAGCCTTCCCAGACAGGGTTTATGGCTACACCTTC	CSVEAFPDRVYGYTF
TRBV10-3	TRBJ1-1	NA	many	TGTGCCATCAGTGTTGGACAGCCGAACACTGAAGCTTTCTTT	CAISVGQPNTEAFF
TRBV12-3/TRBV12-4	TRBJ1-5	NA	NA	TGTGCCAGCCTTGTAATCAGGGCCCAGCATTTT	CASLVIRAQHF
TRBV6-1	TRBJ1-4	TRBD1	many	TGTGCCAGCAGTGGGTGGGACAGCCCAACTAATGAAAAACTGTTTTTT	CASSGWDSPTNEKLFF
TRBV29-1	TRBJ2-2	NA	many	TGCAGCGTTGACCCGGGGGACACCGGGGAGCTGTTTTTT	CSVDPGDTGELFF
TRBV5-5	TRBJ2-1	TRBD2	many	TGTGCCAGCAGCTTGGCCGGGGGGACCTCCTACAATGAGCAGTTCTTC	CASSLAGGTSYNEQFF
TRBV28	TRBJ1-4	TRBD1	many	TGTGCCAGCAGTTTGCCAACACAGGGGGCGGTAGAAAAACTGTTTTTT	CASSLPTQGAVEKLFF